This T cell receptor (beta chain) was profiled in a study of T cell responses to AZD1222 COVID-19 vaccine. The CDR3 has 14 residues. V was cut by 0 bases and J by 2 bases, with 8 bases left in between. Germline V lookup: CDR1 SGHNT, CDR2 YYREEE (reference sequence). This clone was observed once. TCRdb's copy holds only in-frame clones and misses some; the assay was immunoSEQ multiplex PCR. The table shows around 130,000 clones, with around nine tenths occurring only once. The TCR was taken from an adult in good health. The V call is TRBV5-4, the J call TRBJ2-5; D perhaps matches TRBD2 (5 bases). The sequencing used peripheral blood, collected on day 0 of AZD1222 vaccination. The CDR3 region is CASSLGRDQETQYF. CDR3 coding DNA: TGTGCCAGCAGCTTGGGACGGGATCAAGAGACCCAGTACTTC.